This TCR beta chain originates from a study of cytomegalovirus exposure and HLA in healthy donors. Study-wide background: Unique TCR beta sequences numbering some 120 million came from about 179 million T cells in an earlier analysis. Study-wide results and caveats: TCR beta V- and J-gene trimming was later associated with a missense DCLRE1C variant.

This CDR3 has 15 residues. With V trimmed by 1 base and J by 2 bases, 3 bases remained unmatched. Germline CDR1 and CDR2: SGDLS and YYNGEE. About this clone itself: Its target is not known.

Use of 60 Vbeta and 13 Jbeta primers characterized the PCR. The authors' processing: Later analysis identified tens of millions of unique TCR beta chains, some 10 million shared. Assay: immunoSEQ multiplex PCR; the TCRdb copy retains only in-frame clones and omits some. V and J calls and clone size are copied from that table; D and trimming were computed from the DNA. The sample holds about 110,000 clones; about four fifths are singletons and the top ten take 22%. The sequencing sample was made of PBMCs. The chain carries TRBV9 and TRBJ2-3, with 8 bases that match TRBD2. The TCR comes from a man under 40 in good health and CMV-seropositive. This chain's CDR3 is CASSVSGGSTDTQYF. CDR3 coding DNA: TGTGCCAGCAGCGTATCGGGGGGGTCCACAGATACGCAGTATTTT.